This T cell receptor (beta chain) was observed in a study of early T cells in non-severe SARS-CoV-2 infection. Study overall: The authors sequenced bulk RNA from unsorted whole blood, leaving chains unpaired. Study conclusions and caveats: Matching against VDJdb likely underestimated virus-specific expansions, favoring anti-spike CD8.

The table lists this clonotype with a few counts. As yet, its antigen is unknown. This CDR3 spans 13 amino acids. V was trimmed by 5 bases and J by 2 bases, leaving 9 bases between them. The V gene's germline CDR1 is SGHAT and CDR2 FQNNGV. Individual cDNA molecules carried attached unique molecular identifiers. Each CDR3 protein is one row after TCRdb ran MiXCR on the 5' RACE reads. This sample yields 75,000 to 80,000 distinct CDR3 sequences, of which roughly 16% are seen a single time; more than 10% belongs to the top ten. The receptor was derived from an adult who was a healthcare worker with PCR-confirmed SARS-CoV-2 infection or an uninfected control (not recorded which). Sample: whole blood. The rearrangement uses TRBV11-2 and TRBJ2-5, with D perhaps TRBD1 (5 bases). This chain's CDR3 is CASSPRTQETQYF. The CDR3 DNA follows: TGTGCCAGCAGCCCGAGGACACAAGAGACCCAGTACTTC.